The rows below give T cell receptor beta chains drawn from one sample of a study of cytomegalovirus exposure and HLA in healthy donors. The method was immunoSEQ multiplex PCR; TCRdb's version includes in-frame clones alone and lacks a portion of them. The table lists some 100,000 clones, 76% of them singletons. Sequenced: PBMCs. Receptors were obtained from a woman in her forties or fifties in good health and CMV-seropositive. The CDR3 runs from the conserved cysteine through the conserved F or W. A D gene is named only where the DNA matches it firmly. Clone size appears in some rows only: once, few, many, or a class for an expanded clone.

CASSSPWAGGRSYEQYF,TGTGCCAGCAGCTCGCCATGGGCGGGAGGGCGCTCCTACGAGCAGTACTTC,TRBJ2-7,NA,TRBV7-2,TRBD2
CASRPTGKNYGYTF,TGCGCCAGCAGACCGACAGGGAAAAACTATGGCTACACCTTC,TRBJ1-2,NA,TRBV5-1,TRBD1
CASSPGTGSKKRYGYTF,TGTGCCAGCAGCCCCGGGACAGGGTCAAAGAAGAGATATGGCTACACCTTC,TRBJ1-2,NA,TRBV7-6,TRBD1
CASSPRLSGELFF,TGTGCCAGCAGCCCCAGGCTTTCCGGGGAGCTGTTTTTT,TRBJ2-2,NA,TRBV14,NA
CASSGASVNYEQYF,TGTGCCAGCAGCGGAGCTAGCGTCAACTACGAGCAGTACTTC,TRBJ2-7,NA,TRBV5-4,NA
CASSLTAGSGNTIYF,TGTGCCAGCAGTCTGACCGCAGGCTCTGGAAACACCATATATTTT,TRBJ1-3,NA,TRBV6-1,NA
CASSLEIQGSGNTIYF,TGTGCCAGCAGCTTAGAGATCCAGGGCTCTGGAAACACCATATATTTT,TRBJ1-3,NA,TRBV7-8,NA
CASSIVGVGNTIYF,TGTGCCAGTAGTATAGTCGGGGTCGGAAACACCATATATTTT,TRBJ1-3,few,TRBV19,NA
CASSIRGRAEAFF,TGTGCCAGTAGTATAAGAGGGCGTGCTGAAGCTTTCTTT,TRBJ1-1,NA,TRBV19,NA
CASSLGSLQWYNEQFF,TGCGCCAGCAGCTTGGGATCCCTACAGTGGTACAATGAGCAGTTCTTC,TRBJ2-1,NA,TRBV5-1,NA
CASSRPGQGTGELFF,TGTGCCAGCAGTAGACCGGGACAGGGCACCGGGGAGCTGTTTTTT,TRBJ2-2,NA,TRBV6-5,TRBD1
CSARPNTEAFF,TGCAGTGCTAGACCTAACACTGAAGCTTTCTTT,TRBJ1-1,NA,TRBV20-1,NA
CASSIEAGKRAFF,TGTGCCAGTAGTATAGAGGCAGGGAAGAGGGCTTTCTTT,TRBJ1-1,NA,TRBV19,NA
CSVSTGWISYEQYF,TGCAGCGTCTCGACAGGTTGGATCTCCTACGAGCAGTACTTC,TRBJ2-7,NA,TRBV29-1,NA
CASSFEEVTEAFF,TGTGCCAGCAGCTTTGAGGAGGTCACTGAAGCTTTCTTT,TRBJ1-1,NA,TRBV11-2,NA
CASSSNRGETQYF,TGTGCCAGCAGCTCCAACAGGGGGGAGACCCAGTACTTC,TRBJ2-5,few,TRBV6-6,TRBD1
CASNDRAVEKLFF,TGTGCCAGTAACGACAGGGCGGTAGAAAAACTGTTTTTT,TRBJ1-4,NA,TRBV19,TRBD1
CASSIRREKTEAFF,TGTGCCAGTAGTATAAGGAGAGAGAAGACTGAAGCTTTCTTT,TRBJ1-1,NA,TRBV19,NA
CASSSDLPAGETQYF,TGTGCCAGCAGCTCGGACTTGCCGGCCGGGGAGACCCAGTACTTC,TRBJ2-5,NA,TRBV7-9,NA
CASSLRQENTDTQYF,TGTGCCAGCAGCTTGAGACAGGAGAACACAGATACGCAGTATTTT,TRBJ2-3,once,TRBV5-5,NA
CASTPQGASNQPQHF,TGTGCCAGCACCCCACAGGGGGCTAGCAATCAGCCCCAGCATTTT,TRBJ1-5,NA,TRBV2,TRBD1
CASSLFGGTGSEQYF,TGTGCCAGCAGCCTATTTGGGGGGACAGGGAGCGAGCAGTACTTC,TRBJ2-7,NA,TRBV7-2,TRBD1
CAGRTGRDADTQYF,TGTGCCGGCCGGACAGGTAGGGACGCAGATACGCAGTATTTT,TRBJ2-3,NA,TRBV2,TRBD1